This T cell receptor (beta chain) was recovered during a study of CD8+CD57+ T cells in acquired aplastic anemia. About the study: Quantities of DNA derived from sorted CD4+ and CD8+ cells averaged roughly 3 ug.

Genomic DNA constituted the template upon which TCR beta VDJ and CDR3 profiling was performed. MiXCR, run by TCRdb on the reads, gives a single entry per CDR3 protein. The sample carries fewer than 300,000 distinct CDR3 sequences, 65% to 90% recorded once. Patients included in sequencing had previously demonstrated CD8+CD57+ cell expansion by flow cytometry. V was trimmed by 6 bases and J by 10 bases, leaving 10 bases between them. The CDR3 covers 12 residues. Per the germline V gene, CDR1 is MGHRA and CDR2 is YSYEKL. The sample was sorted CD4+, CD8+, or CD8+CD57+ T cells (not recorded which) from PBMCs. The chain combines TRBV4-1 with TRBJ1-6; D is perhaps TRBD1 (6 bases). This clonotype was sampled from a human donor with aplastic anemia. The CDR3, as DNA: TGCGCCAGCAGGACGCAGGGGTCACCCCTCCACTTT. Protein product: CASRTQGSPLHF.